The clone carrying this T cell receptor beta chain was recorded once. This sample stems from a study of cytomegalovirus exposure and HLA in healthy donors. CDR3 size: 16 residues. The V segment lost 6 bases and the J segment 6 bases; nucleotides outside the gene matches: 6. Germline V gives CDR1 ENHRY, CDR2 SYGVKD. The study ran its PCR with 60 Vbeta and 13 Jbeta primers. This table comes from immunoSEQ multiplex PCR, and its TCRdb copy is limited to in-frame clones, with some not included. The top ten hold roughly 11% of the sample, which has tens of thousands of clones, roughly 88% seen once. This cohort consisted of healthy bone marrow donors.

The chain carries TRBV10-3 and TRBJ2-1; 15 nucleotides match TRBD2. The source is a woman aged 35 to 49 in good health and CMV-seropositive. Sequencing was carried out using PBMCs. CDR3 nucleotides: TGTGCCATCAGGGGGACTAGCGGGGGGTACATCAATGAGCAGTTCTTC. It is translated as CAIRGTSGGYINEQFF.